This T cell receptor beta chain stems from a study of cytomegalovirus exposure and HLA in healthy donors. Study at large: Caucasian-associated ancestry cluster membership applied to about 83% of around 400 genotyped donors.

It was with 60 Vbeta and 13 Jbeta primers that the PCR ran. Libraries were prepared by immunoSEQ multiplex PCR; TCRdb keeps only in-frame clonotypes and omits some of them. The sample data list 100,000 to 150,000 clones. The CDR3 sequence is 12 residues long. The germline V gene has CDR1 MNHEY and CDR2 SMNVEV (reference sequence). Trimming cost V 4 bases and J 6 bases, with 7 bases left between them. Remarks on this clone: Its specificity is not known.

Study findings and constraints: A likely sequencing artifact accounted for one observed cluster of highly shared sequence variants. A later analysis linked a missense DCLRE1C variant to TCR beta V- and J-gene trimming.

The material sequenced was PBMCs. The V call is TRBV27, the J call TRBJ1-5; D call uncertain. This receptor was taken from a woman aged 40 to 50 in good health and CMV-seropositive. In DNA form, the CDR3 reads TGTGCCAGCAGTTCTTTGTCTCAGCCCCAGCATTTT. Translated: CASSSLSQPQHF.